The T cell receptor (beta chain) described here comes from a study of OX40 agonist ivuxolimab in advanced cancers. General observations from the study: Nonresponders included some who also had low normalized T-cell clonal expansion.

On this clone itself: Its antigen is undetermined.

Using immunoSEQ multiplex PCR, the repertoire was profiled, and TCRdb retains in-frame clones only, with some absent. The data contain 80,000 to 100,000 clones, roughly 95% of them singletons. Trimming removed 10 bases from V and 2 bases from J, with 11 bases in between. Germline loops: CDR1 ENHRY, CDR2 SYGVKD. The CDR3 contains 13 residues. This chain connects TRBV10-3 to TRBJ2-2; D gene unclear. The specimen comprised CD4+ or CD8+ T cells sorted from blood, sampled in a trial of the OX40 agonist ivuxolimab. The clonotype originates from an adult with an advanced solid tumor such as melanoma, head and neck, liver or kidney cancer. The CDR3 nucleotides are TGTGCCACCCTTGACTTTAACACCGGGGAGCTGTTTTTT. Translation gives CATLDFNTGELFF.